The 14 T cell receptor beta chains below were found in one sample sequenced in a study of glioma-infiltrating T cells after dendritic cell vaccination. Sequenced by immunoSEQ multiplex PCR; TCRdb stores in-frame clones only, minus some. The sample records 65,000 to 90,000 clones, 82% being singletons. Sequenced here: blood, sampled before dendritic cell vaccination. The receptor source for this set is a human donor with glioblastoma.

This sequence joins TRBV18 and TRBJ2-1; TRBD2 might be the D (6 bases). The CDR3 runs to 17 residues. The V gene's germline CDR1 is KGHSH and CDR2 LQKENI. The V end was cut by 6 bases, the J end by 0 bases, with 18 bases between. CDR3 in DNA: TGTGCCAGCTCCACCCGTTTGTGGAGGGCCTCCTACAATGAGCAGTTCTTC. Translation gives CASSTRLWRASYNEQFF. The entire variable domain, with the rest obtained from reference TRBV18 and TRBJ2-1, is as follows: NAGVMQNPRHLVRRRGQEARLRCSPMKGHSHVYWYRQLPEEGLKFMVYLQKENIIDESGMPKERFSAEFPKEGPSILRIQQVVRGDSAAYFCASSTRLWRASYNEQFFGPGTRLTVL.

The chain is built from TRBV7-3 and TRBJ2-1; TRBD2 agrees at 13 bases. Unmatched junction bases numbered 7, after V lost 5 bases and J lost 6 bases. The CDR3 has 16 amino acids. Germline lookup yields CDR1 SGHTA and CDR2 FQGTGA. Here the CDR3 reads CASSRQGLAGTNEQFF. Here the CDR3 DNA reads TGTGCCAGCAGCCGACAGGGACTAGCGGGGACCAATGAGCAGTTCTTC.

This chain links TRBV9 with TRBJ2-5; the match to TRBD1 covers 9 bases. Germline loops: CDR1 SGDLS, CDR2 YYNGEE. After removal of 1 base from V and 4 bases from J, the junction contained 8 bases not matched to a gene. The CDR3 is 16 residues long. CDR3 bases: TGTGCCAGCAGCGTATCAGGACAGGGGCTTTTAGAGACCCAGTACTTC. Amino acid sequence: CASSVSGQGLLETQYF.

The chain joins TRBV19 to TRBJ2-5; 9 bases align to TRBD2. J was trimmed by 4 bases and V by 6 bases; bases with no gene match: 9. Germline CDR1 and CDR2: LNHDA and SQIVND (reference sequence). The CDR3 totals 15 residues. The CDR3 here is CASSKRGEGSETQYF. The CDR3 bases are TGTGCCAGTAGCAAGCGGGGGGAGGGTTCAGAGACCCAGTACTTC. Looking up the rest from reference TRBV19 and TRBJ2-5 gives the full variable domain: DGGITQSPKYLFRKEGQNVTLSCEQNLNHDAMYWYRQDPGQGLRLIYYSQIVNDFQKGDIAEGYSVSREKKESFPLTVTSAQKNPTAFYLCASSKRGEGSETQYFGPGTRLLVL.

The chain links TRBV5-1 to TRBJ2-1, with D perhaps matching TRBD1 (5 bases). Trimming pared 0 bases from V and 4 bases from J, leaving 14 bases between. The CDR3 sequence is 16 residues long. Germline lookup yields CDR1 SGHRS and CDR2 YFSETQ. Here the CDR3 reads CASSLGVTGPYNEQFF. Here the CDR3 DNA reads TGCGCCAGCAGCTTGGGGGTAACAGGACCATACAATGAGCAGTTCTTC.

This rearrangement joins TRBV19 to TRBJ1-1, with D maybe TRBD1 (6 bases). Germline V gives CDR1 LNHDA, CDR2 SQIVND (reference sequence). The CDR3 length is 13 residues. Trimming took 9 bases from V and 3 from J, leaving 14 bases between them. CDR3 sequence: CASKLTGYTEAFF. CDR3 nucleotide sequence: TGTGCCAGCAAACTGACAGGATACACTGAAGCTTTCTTT.

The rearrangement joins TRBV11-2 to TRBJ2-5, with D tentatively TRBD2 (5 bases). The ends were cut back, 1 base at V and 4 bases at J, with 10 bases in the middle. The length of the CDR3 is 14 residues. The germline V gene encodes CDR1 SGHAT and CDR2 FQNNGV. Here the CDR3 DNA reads TGTGCCAGCAGCTTAGGGGTACGGGGAGAGACCCAGTACTTC. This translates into CASSLGVRGETQYF.

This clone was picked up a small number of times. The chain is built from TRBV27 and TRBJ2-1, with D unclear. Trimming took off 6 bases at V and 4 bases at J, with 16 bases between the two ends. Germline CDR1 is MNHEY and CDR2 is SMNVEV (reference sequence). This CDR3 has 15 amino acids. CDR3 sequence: CASSVNFGLYNEQFF. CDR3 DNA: TGTGCCAGCAGCGTCAACTTTGGGCTTTACAATGAGCAGTTCTTC.

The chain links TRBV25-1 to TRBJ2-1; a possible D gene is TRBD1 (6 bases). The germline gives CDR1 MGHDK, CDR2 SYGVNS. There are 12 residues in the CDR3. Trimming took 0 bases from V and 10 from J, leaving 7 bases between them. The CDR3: CASSEYRGEQFF. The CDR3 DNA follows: TGTGCCAGCAGTGAATATAGGGGGGAGCAGTTCTTC.

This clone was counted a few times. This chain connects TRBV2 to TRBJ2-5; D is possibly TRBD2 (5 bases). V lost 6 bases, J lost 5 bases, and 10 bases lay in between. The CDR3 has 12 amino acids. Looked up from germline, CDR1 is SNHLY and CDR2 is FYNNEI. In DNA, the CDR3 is TGTGCCAGCAGGCTATCGGGGGAGACCCAGTACTTC. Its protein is CASRLSGETQYF.

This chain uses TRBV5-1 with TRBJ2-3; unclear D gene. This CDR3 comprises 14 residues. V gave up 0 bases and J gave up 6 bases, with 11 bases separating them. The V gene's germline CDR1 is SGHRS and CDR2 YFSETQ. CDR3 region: CASSLGSPKDTQYF. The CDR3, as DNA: TGCGCCAGCAGCTTGGGTAGCCCCAAGGATACGCAGTATTTT.

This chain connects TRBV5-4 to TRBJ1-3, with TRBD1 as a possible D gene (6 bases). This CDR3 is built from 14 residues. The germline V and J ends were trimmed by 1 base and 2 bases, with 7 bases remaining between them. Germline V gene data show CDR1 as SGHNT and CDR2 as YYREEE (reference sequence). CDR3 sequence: CASSLQGTGNTIYF. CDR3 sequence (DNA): TGTGCCAGCAGCTTGCAGGGGACTGGAAACACCATATATTTT.

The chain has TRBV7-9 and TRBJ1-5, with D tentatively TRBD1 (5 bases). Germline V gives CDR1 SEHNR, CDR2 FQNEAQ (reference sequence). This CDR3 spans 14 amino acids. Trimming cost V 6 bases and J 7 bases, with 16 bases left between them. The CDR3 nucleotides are TGTGCCAGCAGTCTCCCGGGGGGGTCCCAGCCCCAGCATTTT. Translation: CASSLPGGSQPQHF.

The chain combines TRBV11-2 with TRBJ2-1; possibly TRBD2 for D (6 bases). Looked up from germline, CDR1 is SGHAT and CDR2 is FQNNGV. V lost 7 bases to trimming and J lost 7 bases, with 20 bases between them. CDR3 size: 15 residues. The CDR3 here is CASTGNRPGRNEQFF. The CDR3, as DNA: TGTGCCAGCACCGGGAACCGGCCAGGGAGGAATGAGCAGTTCTTC.